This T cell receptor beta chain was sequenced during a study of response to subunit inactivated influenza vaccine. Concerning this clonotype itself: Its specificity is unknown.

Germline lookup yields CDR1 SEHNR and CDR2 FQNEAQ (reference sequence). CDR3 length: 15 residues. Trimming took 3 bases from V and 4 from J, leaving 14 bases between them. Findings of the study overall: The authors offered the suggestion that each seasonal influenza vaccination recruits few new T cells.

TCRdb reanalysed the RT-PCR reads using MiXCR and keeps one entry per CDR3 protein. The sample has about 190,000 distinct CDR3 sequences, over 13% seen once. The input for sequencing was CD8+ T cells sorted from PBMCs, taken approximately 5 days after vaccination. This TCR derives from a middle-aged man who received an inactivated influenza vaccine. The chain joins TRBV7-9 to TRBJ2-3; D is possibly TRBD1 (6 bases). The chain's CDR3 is CASSFGVGAADTQYF. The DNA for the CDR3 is TGTGCCAGCAGCTTCGGAGTGGGGGCGGCAGATACGCAGTATTTT.